This T cell receptor beta chain was recorded in a study of CD8+ T cells in alopecia areata. Study information: The tofacitinib course ran for 6 to 18 months and was followed by 6 months off drug.

Germline V CDR1 and CDR2: SQVTM, ANQGSEA. The CDR3 sequence is 15 residues long. V lost 4 bases to trimming and J lost 4 bases; unmatched junction nucleotides: 11. cDNA prepared by RNA extraction and subsequent reverse transcription served as the template for sequencing. Assay used: immunoSEQ multiplex PCR; TCRdb lists only in-frame clones, some missing. The repertoire consists of approximately 89,000 clones, with nearly 45% occurring once and the leading ten covering around 0.8%. Sorting separated CD4+ and CD8+ T cells out of PBMCs. The specimen sequenced was CD4+ T cells sorted from blood. The TCR was taken from a human donor with alopecia areata. The chain combines TRBV29-1 with TRBJ1-2; 8 bases fit TRBD1. DNA for the CDR3: TGCAGCGTTGTGACGACAGGGGATTATAGCTATGGCTACACCTTC. It specifies CSVVTTGDYSYGYTF. The full variable domain, rest sourced from reference TRBV29-1 and TRBJ1-2, is SAVISQKPSRDICQRGTSLTIQCQVDSQVTMMFWYRQQPGQSLTLIATANQGSEATYESGFVIDKFPISRPNLTFSTLTVSNMSPEDSSIYLCSVVTTGDYSYGYTFGSGTRLTVV.